This T cell receptor beta chain was identified during a study of shared clonotypes between healthy human individuals. Study-wide findings and caveats: Lower generation probabilities were found for non-shared clonotypes than for those shared by all four donors. Though the depth was large, rarefaction showed that sorted-subset sequencing was incomplete.

For each subset, genomic DNA was distributed in equal portions over several immunoSEQ plates. Repertoires were generated with immunoSEQ multiplex PCR, while TCRdb's copy carries only in-frame clones and drops some. Found here are approximately 1.9 million clones, about 94% of them singletons; the top ten hold around 1.7%. The ends lost 5 bases at V and 4 bases at J; junction bases unmatched: 5. The CDR3 extends over 14 amino acids. Per germline, CDR1 GTSNPN and CDR2 SVGIG (reference sequence). Selected positively for CCR7 and CD45RO-negative, naive CD8 cells excluded terminally differentiated effector memory CD45RA+ cells. On this clone itself: Antigen unknown.

This clonotype was sampled from a man between 18 and 35 years old in good health. Some clones in this sample may be carry-over from other donors' samples. Sequenced sample: naive CD8+ T cells from PBMCs. The chain uses TRBV30 and TRBJ2-5, with 12 bases identical to TRBD2. DNA of the CDR3: TGTGCCTGGGGGACTAGCGGGCTTTCAGAGACCCAGTACTTC. Its protein product is CAWGTSGLSETQYF.